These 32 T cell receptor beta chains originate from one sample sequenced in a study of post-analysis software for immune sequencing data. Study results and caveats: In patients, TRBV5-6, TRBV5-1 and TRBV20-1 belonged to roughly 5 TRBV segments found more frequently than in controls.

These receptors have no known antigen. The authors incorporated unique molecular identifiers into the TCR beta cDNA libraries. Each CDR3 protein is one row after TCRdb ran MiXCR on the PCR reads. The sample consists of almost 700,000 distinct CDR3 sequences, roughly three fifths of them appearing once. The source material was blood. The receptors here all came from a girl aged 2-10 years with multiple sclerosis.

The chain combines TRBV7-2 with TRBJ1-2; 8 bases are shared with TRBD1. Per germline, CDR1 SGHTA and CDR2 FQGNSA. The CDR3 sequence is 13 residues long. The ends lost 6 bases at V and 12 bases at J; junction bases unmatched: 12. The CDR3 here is CASSSARGRRDTF. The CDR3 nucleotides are TGTGCCAGCAGTTCGGCCAGGGGGCGTCGCGACACCTTC.

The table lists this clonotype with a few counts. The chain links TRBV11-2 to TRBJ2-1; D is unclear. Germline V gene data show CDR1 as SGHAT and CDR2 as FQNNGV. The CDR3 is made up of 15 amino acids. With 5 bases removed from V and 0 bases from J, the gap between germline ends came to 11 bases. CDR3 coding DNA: TGTGCCAGCAGCCCAGACAAGAGCTCCTACAATGAGCAGTTCTTC. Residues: CASSPDKSSYNEQFF.

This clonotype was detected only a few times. CDR3 sequence: CASSPRLAGYNEQFF. CDR3 nucleotides: TGTGCCAGCAGTCCCAGACTAGCGGGGTACAATGAGCAGTTCTTC. This chain joins TRBV12-3 or TRBV12-4 and TRBJ2-1, with 11 bases lining up with TRBD2. Germline trimming cut 5 bases from V and 4 bases from J; bases unmatched to any gene: 4. There are 15 residues in the CDR3.

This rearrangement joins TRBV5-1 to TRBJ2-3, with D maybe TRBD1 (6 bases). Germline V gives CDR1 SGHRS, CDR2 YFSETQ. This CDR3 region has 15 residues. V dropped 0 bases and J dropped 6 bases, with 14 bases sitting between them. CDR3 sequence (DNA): TGCGCCAGCAGCTTGGGTCAGCCCCAGGGGGATACGCAGTATTTT. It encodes CASSLGQPQGDTQYF.

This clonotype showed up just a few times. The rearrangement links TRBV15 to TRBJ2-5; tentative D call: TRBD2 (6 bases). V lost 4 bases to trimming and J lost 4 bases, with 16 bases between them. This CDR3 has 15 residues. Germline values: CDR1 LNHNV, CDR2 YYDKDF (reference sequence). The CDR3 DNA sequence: TGTGCCACCAGCAAGCTCCGGGACTTGGGAGAGACCCAGTACTTC. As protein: CATSKLRDLGETQYF. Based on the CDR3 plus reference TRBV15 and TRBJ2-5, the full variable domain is DAMVIQNPRYQVTQFGKPVTLSCSQTLNHNVMYWYQQKSSQAPKLLFHYYDKDFNNEADTPDNFQSRRPNTSFCFLDIRSPGLGDTAMYLCATSKLRDLGETQYFGPGTRLLVL.

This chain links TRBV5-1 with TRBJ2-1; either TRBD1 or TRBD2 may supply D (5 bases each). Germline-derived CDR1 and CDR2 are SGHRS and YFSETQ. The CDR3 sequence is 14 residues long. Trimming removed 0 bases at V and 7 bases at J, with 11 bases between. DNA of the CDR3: TGCGCCAGCAGCTTGGAGGGGAGCCAGAATGAGCAGTTCTTC. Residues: CASSLEGSQNEQFF.

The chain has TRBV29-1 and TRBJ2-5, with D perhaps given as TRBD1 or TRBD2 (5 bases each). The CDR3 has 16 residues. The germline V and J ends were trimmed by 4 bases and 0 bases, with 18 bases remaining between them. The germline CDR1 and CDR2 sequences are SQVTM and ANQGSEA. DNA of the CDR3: TGCAGCGTTGGGGGACCTGAAGGGTGGAACCAAGAGACCCAGTACTTC. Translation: CSVGGPEGWNQETQYF.

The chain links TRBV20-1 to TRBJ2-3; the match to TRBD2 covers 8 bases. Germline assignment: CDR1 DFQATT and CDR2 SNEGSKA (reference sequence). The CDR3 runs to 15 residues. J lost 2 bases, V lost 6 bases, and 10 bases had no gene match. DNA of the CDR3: TGCAGTGCCCCAAGGCCGGGGGGGTACACAGATACGCAGTATTTT. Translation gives CSAPRPGGYTDTQYF.

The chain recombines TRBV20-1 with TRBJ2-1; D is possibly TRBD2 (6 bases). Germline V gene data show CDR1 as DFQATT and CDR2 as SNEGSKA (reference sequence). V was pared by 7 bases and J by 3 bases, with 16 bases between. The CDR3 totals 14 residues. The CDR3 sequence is CSGSSGLHYNEQFF. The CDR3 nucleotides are TGCAGTGGATCTTCGGGACTCCACTACAATGAGCAGTTCTTC.

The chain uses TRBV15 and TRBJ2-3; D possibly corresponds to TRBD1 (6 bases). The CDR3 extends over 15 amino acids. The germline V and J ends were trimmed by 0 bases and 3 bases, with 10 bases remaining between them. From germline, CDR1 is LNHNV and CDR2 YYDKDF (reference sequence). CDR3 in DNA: TGTGCCACCAGCAGAGAACAGGGAAAGACAGATACGCAGTATTTT. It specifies CATSREQGKTDTQYF. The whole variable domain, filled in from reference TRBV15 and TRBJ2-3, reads DAMVIQNPRYQVTQFGKPVTLSCSQTLNHNVMYWYQQKSSQAPKLLFHYYDKDFNNEADTPDNFQSRRPNTSFCFLDIRSPGLGDTAMYLCATSREQGKTDTQYFGPGTRLTVL.

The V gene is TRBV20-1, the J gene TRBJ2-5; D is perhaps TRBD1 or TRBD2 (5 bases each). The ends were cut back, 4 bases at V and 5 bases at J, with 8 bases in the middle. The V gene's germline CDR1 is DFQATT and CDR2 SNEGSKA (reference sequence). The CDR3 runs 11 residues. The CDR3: CSATWGETQYF. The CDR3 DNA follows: TGCAGTGCTACCTGGGGGGAGACCCAGTACTTC.

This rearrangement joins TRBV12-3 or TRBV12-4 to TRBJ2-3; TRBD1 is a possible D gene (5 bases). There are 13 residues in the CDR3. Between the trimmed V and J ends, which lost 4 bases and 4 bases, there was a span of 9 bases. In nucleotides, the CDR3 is TGTGCCAGCAGTTACTCGACAGCAGATACGCAGTATTTT. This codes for CASSYSTADTQYF.

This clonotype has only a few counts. The CDR3 DNA reads TGTGCCAGCAGTAAGACTAGCGGGAGCTTCCTCTCCTACAATGAGCAGTTCTTC. It specifies CASSKTSGSFLSYNEQFF. The chain is built from TRBV27 and TRBJ2-1; 12 positions match TRBD2. The germline gives CDR1 MNHEY, CDR2 SMNVEV (reference sequence). The J segment lost 0 bases and the V segment lost 5 bases, leaving 8 bases of the junction unmatched. The CDR3 has 18 residues.

This chain's CDR3 is CASRRADEQYF. The CDR3 DNA is TGTGCCAGCAGGAGGGCAGACGAGCAGTACTTC. The chain employs TRBV6-6 and TRBJ2-7; a possible D gene is TRBD2 (5 bases). There are 11 residues in the CDR3. Trimming removed 6 bases from V and 5 bases from J, with 8 bases in between. Germline CDR1 reads MNHNY; CDR2 reads SVGAGI (reference sequence).

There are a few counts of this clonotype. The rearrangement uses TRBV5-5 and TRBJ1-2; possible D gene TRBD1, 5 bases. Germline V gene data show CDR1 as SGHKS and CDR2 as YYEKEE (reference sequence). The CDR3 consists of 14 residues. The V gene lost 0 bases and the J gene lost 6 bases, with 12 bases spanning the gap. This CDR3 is CASSLVARGDGYTF. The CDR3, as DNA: TGTGCCAGCAGCTTGGTTGCAAGGGGAGATGGCTACACCTTC.

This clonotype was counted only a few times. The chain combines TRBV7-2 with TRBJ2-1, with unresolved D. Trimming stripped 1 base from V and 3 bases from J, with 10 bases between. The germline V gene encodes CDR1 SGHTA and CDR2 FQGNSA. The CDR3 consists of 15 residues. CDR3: CASSLVPLSYNEQFF. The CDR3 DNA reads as TGTGCCAGCAGCTTAGTACCGTTAAGCTACAATGAGCAGTTCTTC. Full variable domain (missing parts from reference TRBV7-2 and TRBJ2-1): GAGVSQSPSNKVTEKGKDVELRCDPISGHTALYWYRQSLGQGLEFLIYFQGNSAPDKSGLPSDRFSAERTGGSVSTLTIQRTQQEDSAVYLCASSLVPLSYNEQFFGPGTRLTVL.

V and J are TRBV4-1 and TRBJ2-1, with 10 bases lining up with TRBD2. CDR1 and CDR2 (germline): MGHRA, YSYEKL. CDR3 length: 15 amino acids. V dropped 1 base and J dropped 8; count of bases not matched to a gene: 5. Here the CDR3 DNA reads TGCGCCAGCAGCCAAGTCAGCGGGAGGGCAGATGAGCAGTTCTTC. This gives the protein CASSQVSGRADEQFF.

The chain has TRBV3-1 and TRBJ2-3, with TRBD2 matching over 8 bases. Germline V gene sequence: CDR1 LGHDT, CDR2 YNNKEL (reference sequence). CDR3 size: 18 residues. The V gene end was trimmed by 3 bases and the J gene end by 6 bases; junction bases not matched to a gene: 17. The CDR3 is CASSHERTSGIRGDTQYF. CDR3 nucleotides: TGTGCCAGCAGCCACGAGCGTACTAGCGGCATACGAGGGGATACGCAGTATTTT.

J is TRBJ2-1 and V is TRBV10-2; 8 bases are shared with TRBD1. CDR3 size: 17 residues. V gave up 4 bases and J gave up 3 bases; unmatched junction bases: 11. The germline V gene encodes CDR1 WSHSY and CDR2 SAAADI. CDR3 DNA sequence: TGCGCCAGCAGTGGGGGATCCCCAGGGACAGGCTACAATGAGCAGTTCTTC. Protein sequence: CASSGGSPGTGYNEQFF.

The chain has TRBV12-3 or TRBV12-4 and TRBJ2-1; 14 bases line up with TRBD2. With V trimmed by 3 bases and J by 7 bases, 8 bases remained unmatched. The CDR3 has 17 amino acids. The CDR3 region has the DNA TGTGCCAGCAGTTTGTGGCAGGGACTAGCGGGAGTGAATGAGCAGTTCTTC. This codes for CASSLWQGLAGVNEQFF.

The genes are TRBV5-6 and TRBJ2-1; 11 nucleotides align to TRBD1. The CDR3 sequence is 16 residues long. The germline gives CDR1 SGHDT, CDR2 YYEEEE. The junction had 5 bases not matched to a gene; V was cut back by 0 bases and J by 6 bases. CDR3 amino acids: CASSLGGGTGGNEQFF. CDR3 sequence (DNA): TGTGCCAGCAGCTTGGGTGGGGGGACAGGGGGCAATGAGCAGTTCTTC.

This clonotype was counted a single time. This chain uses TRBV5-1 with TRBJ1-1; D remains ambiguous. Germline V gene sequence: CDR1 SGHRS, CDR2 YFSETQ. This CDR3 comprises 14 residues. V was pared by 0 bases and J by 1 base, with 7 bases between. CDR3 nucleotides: TGCGCCAGCAGCTTGGAAAATAAGAACACTGAAGCTTTCTTT. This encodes CASSLENKNTEAFF.

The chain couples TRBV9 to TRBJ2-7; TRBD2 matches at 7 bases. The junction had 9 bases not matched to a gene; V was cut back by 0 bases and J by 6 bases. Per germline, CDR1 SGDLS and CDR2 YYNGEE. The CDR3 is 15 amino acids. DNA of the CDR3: TGTGCCAGCAGCGTAGGAGTAGCGGGCTCTTTCGAGCAGTACTTC. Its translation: CASSVGVAGSFEQYF.

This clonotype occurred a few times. CDR3 residues: CASRESLGDTQYF. CDR3 DNA sequence: TGTGCCAGCAGGGAGAGTTTGGGGGATACGCAGTATTTT. The chain links TRBV2 to TRBJ2-3; no definite D call. The CDR3 sequence is 13 residues long. V was clipped by 6 bases and J by 6 bases, with 13 bases between them. CDR1 and CDR2 (germline): SNHLY, FYNNEI.

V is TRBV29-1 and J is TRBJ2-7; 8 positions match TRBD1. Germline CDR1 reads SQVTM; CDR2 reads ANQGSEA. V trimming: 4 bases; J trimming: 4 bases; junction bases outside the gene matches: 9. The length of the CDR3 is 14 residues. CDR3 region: CSVVKRQGAYEQYF. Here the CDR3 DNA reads TGCAGCGTTGTGAAAAGGCAGGGGGCATACGAGCAGTACTTC.

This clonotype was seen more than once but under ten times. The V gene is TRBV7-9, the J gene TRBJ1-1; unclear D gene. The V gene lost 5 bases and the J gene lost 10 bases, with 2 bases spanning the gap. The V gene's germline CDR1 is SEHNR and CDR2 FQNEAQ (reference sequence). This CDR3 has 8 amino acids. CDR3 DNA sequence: TGTGCCAGCAGCCCAGCTTTCTTT. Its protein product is CASSPAFF.

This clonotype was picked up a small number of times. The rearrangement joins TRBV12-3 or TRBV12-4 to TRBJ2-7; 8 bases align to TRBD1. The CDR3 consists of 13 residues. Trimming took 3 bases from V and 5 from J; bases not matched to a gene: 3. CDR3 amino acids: CASSFTDRDEQYF. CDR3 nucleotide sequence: TGTGCCAGCAGTTTCACGGACAGGGACGAGCAGTACTTC.

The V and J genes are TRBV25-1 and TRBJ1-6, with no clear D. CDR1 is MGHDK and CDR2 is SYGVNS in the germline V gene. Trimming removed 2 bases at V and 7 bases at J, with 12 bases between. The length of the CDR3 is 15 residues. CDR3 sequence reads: CASSEEGGPNSPLHF. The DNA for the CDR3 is TGTGCCAGCAGTGAAGAGGGAGGCCCGAATTCACCCCTCCACTTT.

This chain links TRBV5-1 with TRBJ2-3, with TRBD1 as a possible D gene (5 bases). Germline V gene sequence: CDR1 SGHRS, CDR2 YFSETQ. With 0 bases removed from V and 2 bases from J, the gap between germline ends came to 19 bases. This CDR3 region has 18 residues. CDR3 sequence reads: CASSLEGPPGPSTDTQYF. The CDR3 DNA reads TGCGCCAGCAGCTTGGAGGGCCCCCCAGGGCCATCCACAGATACGCAGTATTTT.

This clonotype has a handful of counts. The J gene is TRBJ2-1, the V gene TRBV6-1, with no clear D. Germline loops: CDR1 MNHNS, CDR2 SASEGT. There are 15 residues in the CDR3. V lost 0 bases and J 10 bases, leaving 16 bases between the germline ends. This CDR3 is CASSEAPLTTSEQFF. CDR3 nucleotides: TGTGCCAGCAGTGAAGCCCCCTTAACAACTTCCGAGCAGTTCTTC.

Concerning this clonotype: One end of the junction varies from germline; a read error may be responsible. Written as DNA, the CDR3 is TGCGCCAGCAGGGAGTCGCAGGGGAGGAACATTCAGTACTTC. The encoded protein is CASRESQGRNIQYF. The chain has TRBV10-1 and TRBJ2-4; D might be TRBD1 or TRBD2, each matching 6 bases. CDR1 is WNHNN, CDR2 SYGVQD, per germline (reference sequence). The CDR3 spans 14 residues.

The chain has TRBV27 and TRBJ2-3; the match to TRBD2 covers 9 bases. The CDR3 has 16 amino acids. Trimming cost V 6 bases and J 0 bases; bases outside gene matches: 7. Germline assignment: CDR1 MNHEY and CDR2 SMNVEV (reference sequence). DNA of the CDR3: TGTGCCAGCAGCATATCTAGCGGGACCAGCACAGATACGCAGTATTTT. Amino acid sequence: CASSISSGTSTDTQYF.